This TCR beta chain came from a study of PD-L1 blockade in urothelial cancer. Time point described: pretreatment peripheral blood. Germline assignment: CDR1 ENHRY and CDR2 SYGVKD. Trimming removed 5 bases from V and 5 bases from J; junction bases left unmatched: 18. The CDR3 covers 18 residues. Generated by immunoSEQ multiplex PCR, the TCRdb table keeps only in-frame clones and is missing some. The sample records around 92,000 clones, roughly 90% being singletons. The clonotype was recovered from a woman aged 80 or over with urothelial cancer. V usage is TRBV10-3 and J usage is TRBJ1-1, with 9 bases fitting TRBD1. Sequencing was performed on PBMCs, taken around atezolizumab (anti-PD-L1) treatment. CDR3: CAISSLLRDRVGNTEAFF. CDR3 DNA sequence: TGTGCCATCAGTTCTTTACTCCGGGACAGGGTAGGGAATACTGAAGCTTTCTTT.